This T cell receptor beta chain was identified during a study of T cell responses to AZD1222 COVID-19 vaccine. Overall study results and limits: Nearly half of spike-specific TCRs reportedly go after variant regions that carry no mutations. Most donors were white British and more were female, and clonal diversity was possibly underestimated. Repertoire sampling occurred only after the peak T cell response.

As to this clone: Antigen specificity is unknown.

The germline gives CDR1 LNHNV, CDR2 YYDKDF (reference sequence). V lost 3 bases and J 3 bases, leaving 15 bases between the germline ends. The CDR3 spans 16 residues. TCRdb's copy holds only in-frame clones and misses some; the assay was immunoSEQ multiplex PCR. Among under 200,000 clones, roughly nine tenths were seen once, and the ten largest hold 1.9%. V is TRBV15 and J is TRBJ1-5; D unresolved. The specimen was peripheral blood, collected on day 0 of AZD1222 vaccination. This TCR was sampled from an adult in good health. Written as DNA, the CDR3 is TGTGCCACCAGCAGTTTCCTCGGCAGCACCAATCAGCCCCAGCATTTT. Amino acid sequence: CATSSFLGSTNQPQHF.